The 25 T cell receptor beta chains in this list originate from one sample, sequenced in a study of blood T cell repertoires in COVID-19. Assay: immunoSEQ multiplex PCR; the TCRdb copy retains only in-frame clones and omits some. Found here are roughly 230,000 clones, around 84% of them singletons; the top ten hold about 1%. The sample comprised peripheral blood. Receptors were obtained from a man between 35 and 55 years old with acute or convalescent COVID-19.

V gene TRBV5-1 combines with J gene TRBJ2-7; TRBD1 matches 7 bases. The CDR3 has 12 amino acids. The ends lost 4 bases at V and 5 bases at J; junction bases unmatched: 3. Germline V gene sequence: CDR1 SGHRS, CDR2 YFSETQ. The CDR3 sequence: CASSITGDEQYF. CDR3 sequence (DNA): TGCGCCAGCAGCATCACAGGGGACGAGCAGTACTTC.

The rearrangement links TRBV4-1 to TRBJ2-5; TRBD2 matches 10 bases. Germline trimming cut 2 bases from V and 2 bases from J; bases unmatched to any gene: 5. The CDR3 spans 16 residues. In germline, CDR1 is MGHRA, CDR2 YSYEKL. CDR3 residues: CASSQMLAGGQETQYF. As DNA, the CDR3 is TGCGCCAGCAGCCAAATGTTAGCGGGGGGACAAGAGACCCAGTACTTC.

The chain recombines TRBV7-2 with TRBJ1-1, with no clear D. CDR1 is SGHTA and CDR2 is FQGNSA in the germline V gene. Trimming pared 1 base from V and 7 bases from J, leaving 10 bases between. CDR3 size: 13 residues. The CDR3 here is CASSLGRRFEAFF. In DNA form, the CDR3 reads TGTGCCAGCAGCTTAGGTCGCAGGTTTGAAGCTTTCTTT.

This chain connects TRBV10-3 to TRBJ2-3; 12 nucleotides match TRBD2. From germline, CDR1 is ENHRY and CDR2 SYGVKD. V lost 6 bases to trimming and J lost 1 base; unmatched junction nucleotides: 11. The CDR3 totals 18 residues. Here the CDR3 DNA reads TGTGCCATCAGCCGTACTAGCGGGGGGCTCGGGGGCACAGATACGCAGTATTTT. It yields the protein CAISRTSGGLGGTDTQYF.

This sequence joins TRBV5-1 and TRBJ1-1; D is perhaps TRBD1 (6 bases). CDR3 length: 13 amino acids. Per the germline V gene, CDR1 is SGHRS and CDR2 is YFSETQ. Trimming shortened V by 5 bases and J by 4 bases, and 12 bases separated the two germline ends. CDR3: CASSHPGVTEAFF. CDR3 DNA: TGCGCCAGCAGTCACCCAGGGGTCACTGAAGCTTTCTTT.

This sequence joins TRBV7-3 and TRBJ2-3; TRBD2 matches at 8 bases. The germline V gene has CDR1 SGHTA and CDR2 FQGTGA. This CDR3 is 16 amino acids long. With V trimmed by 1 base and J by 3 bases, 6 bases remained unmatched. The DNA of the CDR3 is TGTGCCAGCAGCTTAAATCCGGCGGGGGGAACAGATACGCAGTATTTT. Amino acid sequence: CASSLNPAGGTDTQYF.

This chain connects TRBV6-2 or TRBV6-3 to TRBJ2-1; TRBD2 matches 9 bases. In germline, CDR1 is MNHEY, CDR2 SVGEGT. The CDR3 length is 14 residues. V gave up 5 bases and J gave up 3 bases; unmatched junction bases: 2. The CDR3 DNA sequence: TGTGCCAGCAGTGTAGCGGGGGTCTACAATGAGCAGTTCTTC. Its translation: CASSVAGVYNEQFF.

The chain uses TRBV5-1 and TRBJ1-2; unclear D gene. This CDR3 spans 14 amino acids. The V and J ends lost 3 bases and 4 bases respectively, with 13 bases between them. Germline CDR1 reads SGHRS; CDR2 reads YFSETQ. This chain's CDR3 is CASSSLSPGYGYTF. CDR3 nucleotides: TGCGCCAGCAGCTCCCTAAGCCCGGGCTATGGCTACACCTTC.

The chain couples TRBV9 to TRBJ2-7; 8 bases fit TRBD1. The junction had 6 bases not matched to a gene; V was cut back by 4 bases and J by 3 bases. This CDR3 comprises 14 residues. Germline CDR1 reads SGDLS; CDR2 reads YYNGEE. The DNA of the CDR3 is TGTGCCAGCAGCCCGGGACAGGTAGACTACGAGCAGTACTTC. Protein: CASSPGQVDYEQYF.

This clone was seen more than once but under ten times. This chain's CDR3 is CASSRTSGASYEQYF. CDR3 DNA: TGTGCCAGTAGTCGGACTAGCGGGGCCTCCTACGAGCAGTACTTC. The chain joins TRBV19 to TRBJ2-7; 12 nucleotides align to TRBD2. The CDR3 is 15 amino acids. V shed 5 bases, J shed 0 bases, and the junction held 2 bases outside the gene matches. Germline V gene lookup returns CDR1 LNHDA and CDR2 SQIVND (reference sequence). Based on the CDR3 plus reference TRBV19 and TRBJ2-7, the full variable domain is DGGITQSPKYLFRKEGQNVTLSCEQNLNHDAMYWYRQDPGQGLRLIYYSQIVNDFQKGDIAEGYSVSREKKESFPLTVTSAQKNPTAFYLCASSRTSGASYEQYFGPGTRLTVT.

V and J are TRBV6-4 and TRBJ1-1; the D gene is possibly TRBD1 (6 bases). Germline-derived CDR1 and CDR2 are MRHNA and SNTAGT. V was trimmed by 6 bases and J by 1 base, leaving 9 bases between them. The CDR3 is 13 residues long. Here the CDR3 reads CASRETGNTEAFF. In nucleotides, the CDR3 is TGTGCCAGCAGGGAGACAGGGAACACTGAAGCTTTCTTT.

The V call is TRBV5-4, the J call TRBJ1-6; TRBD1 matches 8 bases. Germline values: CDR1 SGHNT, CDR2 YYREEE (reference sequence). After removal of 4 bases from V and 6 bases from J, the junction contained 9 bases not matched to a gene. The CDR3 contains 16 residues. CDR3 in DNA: TGTGCCAGCAGCCTGGACAGGGTGGCCCTTAATTCACCCCTCCACTTT. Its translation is CASSLDRVALNSPLHF.

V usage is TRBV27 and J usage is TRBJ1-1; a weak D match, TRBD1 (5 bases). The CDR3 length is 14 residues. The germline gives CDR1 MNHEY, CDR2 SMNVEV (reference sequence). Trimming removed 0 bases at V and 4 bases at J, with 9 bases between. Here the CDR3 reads CASSLSRGSTEAFF. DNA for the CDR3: TGTGCCAGCAGTTTATCAAGGGGAAGCACTGAAGCTTTCTTT.

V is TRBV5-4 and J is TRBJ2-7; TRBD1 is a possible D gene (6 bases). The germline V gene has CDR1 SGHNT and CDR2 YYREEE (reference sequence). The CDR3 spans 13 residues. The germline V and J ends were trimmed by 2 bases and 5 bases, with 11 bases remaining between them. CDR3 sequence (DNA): TGTGCCAGCAGCTTACGGACAGACGACGAGCAGTACTTC. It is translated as CASSLRTDDEQYF.

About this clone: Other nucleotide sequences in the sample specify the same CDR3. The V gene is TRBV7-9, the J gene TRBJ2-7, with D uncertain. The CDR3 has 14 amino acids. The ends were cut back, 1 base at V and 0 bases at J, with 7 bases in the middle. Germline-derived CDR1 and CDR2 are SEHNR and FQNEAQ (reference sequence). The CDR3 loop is CASSLVGSSYEQYF. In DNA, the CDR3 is TGTGCCAGCAGCTTAGTGGGCAGCTCCTACGAGCAGTACTTC.

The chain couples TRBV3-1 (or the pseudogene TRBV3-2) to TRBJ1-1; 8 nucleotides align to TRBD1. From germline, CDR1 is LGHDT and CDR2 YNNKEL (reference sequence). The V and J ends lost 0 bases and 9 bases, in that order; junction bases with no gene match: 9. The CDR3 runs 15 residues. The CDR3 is CASSQDSQGARKAFF. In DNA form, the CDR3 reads TGTGCCAGCAGCCAAGACAGCCAGGGGGCAAGGAAAGCTTTCTTT.

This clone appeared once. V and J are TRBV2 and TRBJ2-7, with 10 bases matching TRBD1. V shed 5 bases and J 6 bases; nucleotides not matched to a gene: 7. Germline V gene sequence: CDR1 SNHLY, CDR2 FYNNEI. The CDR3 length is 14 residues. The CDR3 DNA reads TGTGCCAGCAGTCCCCGGGACAGGGGTCTCGAGCAGTACTTC. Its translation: CASSPRDRGLEQYF.

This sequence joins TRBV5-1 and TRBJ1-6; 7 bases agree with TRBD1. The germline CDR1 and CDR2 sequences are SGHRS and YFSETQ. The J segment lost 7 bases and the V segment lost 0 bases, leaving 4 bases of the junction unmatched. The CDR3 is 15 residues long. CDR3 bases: TGCGCCAGCAGCTTGGAGACAGGGAAAAATTCACCCCTCCACTTT. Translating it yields CASSLETGKNSPLHF.

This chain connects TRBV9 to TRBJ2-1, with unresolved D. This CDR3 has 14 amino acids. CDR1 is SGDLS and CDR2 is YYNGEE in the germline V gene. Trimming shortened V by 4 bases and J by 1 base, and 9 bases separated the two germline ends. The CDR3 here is CASSPTISYNEQFF. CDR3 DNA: TGTGCCAGCAGCCCCACAATATCCTACAATGAGCAGTTCTTC.

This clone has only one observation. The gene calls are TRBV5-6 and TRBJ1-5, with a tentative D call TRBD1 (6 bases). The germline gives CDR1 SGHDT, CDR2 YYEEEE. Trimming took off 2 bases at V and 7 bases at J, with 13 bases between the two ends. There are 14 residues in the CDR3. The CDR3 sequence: CASSLQGEEQPQHF. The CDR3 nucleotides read TGTGCCAGCAGCTTACAGGGCGAAGAACAGCCCCAGCATTTT.

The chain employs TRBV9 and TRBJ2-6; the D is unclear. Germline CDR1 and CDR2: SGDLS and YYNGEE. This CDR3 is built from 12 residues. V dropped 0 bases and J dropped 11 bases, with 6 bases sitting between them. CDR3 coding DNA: TGTGCCAGCAGCGTAGGCGTGGACGTCCTGACTTTC. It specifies CASSVGVDVLTF.

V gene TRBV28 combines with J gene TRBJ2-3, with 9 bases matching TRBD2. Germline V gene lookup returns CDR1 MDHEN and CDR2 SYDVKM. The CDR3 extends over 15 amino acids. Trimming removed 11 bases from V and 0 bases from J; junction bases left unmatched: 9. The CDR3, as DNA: TGTGCCGTCGCGGGTAGCGGGGGCAGCACAGATACGCAGTATTTT. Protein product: CAVAGSGGSTDTQYF.

Here the CDR3 DNA reads TGTGCCACCAGTGATTCCCGGACACTCCTCTCTGGGGCCAACGTCCTGACTTTC. It is translated as CATSDSRTLLSGANVLTF. The chain employs TRBV24-1 and TRBJ2-6; D may be TRBD1 (5 bases). Germline CDR1 reads KGHDR; CDR2 reads SFDVKD. V lost 2 bases and J lost 0, with 13 bases in between. The CDR3 runs to 18 residues.

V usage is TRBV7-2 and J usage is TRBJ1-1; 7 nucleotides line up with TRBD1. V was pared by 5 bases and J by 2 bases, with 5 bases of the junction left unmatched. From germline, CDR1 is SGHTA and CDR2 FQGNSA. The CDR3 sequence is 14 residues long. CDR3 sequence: CASSRGQRNTEAFF. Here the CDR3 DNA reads TGTGCCAGCAGCCGGGGACAGCGCAACACTGAAGCTTTCTTT.

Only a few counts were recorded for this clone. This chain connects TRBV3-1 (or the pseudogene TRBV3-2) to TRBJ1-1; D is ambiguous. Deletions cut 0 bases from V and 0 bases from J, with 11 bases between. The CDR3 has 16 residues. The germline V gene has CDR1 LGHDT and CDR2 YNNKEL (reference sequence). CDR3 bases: TGTGCCAGCAGCCAAGATCTCCCCCCCTTGAACACTGAAGCTTTCTTT. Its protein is CASSQDLPPLNTEAFF.